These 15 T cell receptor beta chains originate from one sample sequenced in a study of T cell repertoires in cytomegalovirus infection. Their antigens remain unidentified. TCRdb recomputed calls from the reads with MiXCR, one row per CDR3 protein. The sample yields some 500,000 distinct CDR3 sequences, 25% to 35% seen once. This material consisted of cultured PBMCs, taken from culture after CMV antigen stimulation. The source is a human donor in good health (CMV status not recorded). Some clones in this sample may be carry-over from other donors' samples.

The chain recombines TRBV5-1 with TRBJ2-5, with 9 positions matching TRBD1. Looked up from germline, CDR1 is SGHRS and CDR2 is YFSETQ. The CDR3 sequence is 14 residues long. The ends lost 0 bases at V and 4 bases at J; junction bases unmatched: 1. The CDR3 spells CASSLETGGETQYF. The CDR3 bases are TGCGCCAGCAGCTTGGAGACAGGGGGAGAGACCCAGTACTTC.

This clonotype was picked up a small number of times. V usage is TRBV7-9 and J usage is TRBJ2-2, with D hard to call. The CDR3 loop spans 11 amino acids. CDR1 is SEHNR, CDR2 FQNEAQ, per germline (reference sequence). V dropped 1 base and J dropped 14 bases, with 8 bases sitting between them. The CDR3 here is CASSLVGVLFF. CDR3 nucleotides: TGTGCCAGCAGCTTAGTCGGCGTCCTGTTTTTT.

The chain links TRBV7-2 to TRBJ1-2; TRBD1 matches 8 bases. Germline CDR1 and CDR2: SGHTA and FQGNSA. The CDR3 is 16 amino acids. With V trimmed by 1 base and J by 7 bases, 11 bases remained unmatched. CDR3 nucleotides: TGTGCCAGCAGCTTAGAGGGACAGGACTTAACTATTGGCTACACCTTC. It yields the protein CASSLEGQDLTIGYTF.

The CDR3 bases are TGCAGCGTTGAAGATCTACAACTCCAAGAGACCCAGTACTTC. It specifies CSVEDLQLQETQYF. The rearrangement uses TRBV29-1 and TRBJ2-5; no clear D. Trimming left V 0 bases short and J 1 base short, with 9 bases between. The CDR3 covers 14 residues. CDR1 SQVTM and CDR2 ANQGSEA come from the germline V gene.

The CDR3 spells CASSQEPRQGATIQYF. The CDR3, as DNA: TGCGCCAGCAGCCAAGAGCCCCGACAGGGTGCGACCATTCAGTACTTC. The chain couples TRBV4-1 to TRBJ2-4; 7 nucleotides line up with TRBD1. V shed 0 bases, J shed 9 bases, and the junction held 11 bases outside the gene matches. Looked up from germline, CDR1 is MGHRA and CDR2 is YSYEKL. The CDR3 spans 16 residues.

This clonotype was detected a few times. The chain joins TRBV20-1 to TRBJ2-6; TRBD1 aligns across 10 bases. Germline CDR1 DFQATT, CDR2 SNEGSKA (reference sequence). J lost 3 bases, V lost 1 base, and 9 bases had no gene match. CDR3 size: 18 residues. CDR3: CSARAWGTGAGGANVLTF. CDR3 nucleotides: TGCAGTGCTAGAGCTTGGGGGACAGGGGCCGGTGGGGCCAACGTCCTGACTTTC.

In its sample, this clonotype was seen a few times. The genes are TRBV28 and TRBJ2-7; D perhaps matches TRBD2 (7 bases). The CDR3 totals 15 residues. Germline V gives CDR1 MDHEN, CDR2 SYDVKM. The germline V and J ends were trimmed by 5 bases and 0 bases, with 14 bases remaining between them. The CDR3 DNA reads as TGTGCCAGCAGTGAGGGGGGGTTTATCTCCTACGAGCAGTACTTC. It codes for CASSEGGFISYEQYF. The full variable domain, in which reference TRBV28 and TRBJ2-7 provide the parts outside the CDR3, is DVKVTQSSRYLVKRTGEKVFLECVQDMDHENMFWYRQDPGLGLRLIYFSYDVKMKEKGDIPEGYSVSREKKERFSLILESASTNQTSMYLCASSEGGFISYEQYFGPGTRLTVT.

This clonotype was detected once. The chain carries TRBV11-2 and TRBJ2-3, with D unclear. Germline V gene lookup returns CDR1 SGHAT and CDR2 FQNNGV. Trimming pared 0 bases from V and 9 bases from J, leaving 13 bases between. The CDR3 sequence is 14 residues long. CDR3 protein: CASSLDGVLGTQYF. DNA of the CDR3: TGTGCCAGCAGCTTAGATGGGGTTTTAGGGACGCAGTATTTT.

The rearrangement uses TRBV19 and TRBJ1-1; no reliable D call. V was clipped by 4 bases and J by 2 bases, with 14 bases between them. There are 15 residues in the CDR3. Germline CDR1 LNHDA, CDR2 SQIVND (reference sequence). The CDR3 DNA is TGTGCCAGTAGTAGCGTGGGCGGAGCAAACACTGAAGCTTTCTTT. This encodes CASSSVGGANTEAFF.

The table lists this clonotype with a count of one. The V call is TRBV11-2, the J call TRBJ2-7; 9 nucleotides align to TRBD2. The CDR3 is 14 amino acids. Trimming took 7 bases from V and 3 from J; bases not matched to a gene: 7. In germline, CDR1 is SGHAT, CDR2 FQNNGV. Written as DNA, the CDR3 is TGTGCCAGCAACCCACCAGCGGGGGGCTACGAGCAGTACTTC. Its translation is CASNPPAGGYEQYF.

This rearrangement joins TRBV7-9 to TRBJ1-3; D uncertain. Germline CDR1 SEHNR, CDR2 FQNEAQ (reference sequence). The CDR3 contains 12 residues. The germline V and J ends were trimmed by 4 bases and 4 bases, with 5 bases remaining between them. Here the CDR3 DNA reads TGTGCCAGCAGCTATACCGGAAACACCATATATTTT. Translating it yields CASSYTGNTIYF.

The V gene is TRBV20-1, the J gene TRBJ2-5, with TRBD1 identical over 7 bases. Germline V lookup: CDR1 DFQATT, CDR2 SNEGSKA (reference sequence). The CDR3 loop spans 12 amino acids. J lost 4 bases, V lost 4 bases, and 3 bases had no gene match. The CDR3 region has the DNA TGCAGTGCTACAGGACAGGCAGAGACCCAGTACTTC. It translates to CSATGQAETQYF.

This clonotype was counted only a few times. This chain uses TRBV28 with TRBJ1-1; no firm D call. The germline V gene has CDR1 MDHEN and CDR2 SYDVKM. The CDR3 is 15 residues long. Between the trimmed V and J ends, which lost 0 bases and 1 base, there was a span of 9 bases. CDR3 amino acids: CASSLWIGKNTEAFF. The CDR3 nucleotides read TGTGCCAGCAGTTTATGGATTGGGAAGAACACTGAAGCTTTCTTT.

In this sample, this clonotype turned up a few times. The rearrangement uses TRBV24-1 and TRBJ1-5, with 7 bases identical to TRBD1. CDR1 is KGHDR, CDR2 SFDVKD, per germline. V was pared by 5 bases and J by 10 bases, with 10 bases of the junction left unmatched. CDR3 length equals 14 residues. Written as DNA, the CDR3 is TGTGCCACCAGTGCCGAGACAGGGTTGGGACCCCAGCATTTT. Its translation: CATSAETGLGPQHF.

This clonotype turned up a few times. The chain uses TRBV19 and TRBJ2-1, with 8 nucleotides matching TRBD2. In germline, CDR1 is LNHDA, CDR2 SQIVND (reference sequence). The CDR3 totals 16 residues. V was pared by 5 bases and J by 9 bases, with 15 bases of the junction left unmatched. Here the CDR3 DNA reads TGTGCCAGTAGTCGTCCGGAAGCGGGAGTCTCGAGTGAGCAGTTCTTC. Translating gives CASSRPEAGVSSEQFF. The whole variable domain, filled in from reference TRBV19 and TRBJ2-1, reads DGGITQSPKYLFRKEGQNVTLSCEQNLNHDAMYWYRQDPGQGLRLIYYSQIVNDFQKGDIAEGYSVSREKKESFPLTVTSAQKNPTAFYLCASSRPEAGVSSEQFFGPGTRLTVL.